These 30 T cell receptor beta chains came from one sample sequenced in a study of T cells in Graves' hyperthyroidism and ophthalmopathy. From RNA transcripts, TCR beta CDR3 regions were amplified. Initially, a first-round RT-PCR of the TCR CDR3 employed the HTBI primer set. One entry per CDR3 protein results from TCRdb running MiXCR on the multiplex PCR reads. In the table there are 550,000 to 700,000 distinct CDR3 sequences, around 42% of which are singletons. Sequenced: peripheral blood or thyroid tissue (not recorded which). The source is an adult woman with Graves' disease, either hyperthyroidism or ophthalmopathy (not recorded which).

Concerning this clonotype itself: No DNA is shown, since the ends of the CDR3 on it are uncertain; the CDR3 is the one TCRdb lists. This chain joins TRBV9 and TRBJ2-7; the table assigns TRBD2, which was not confirmed against the DNA. CDR1 and CDR2 (germline): SGDLS, YYNGEE. The CDR3 is 19 residues long, ends included. The CDR3: CDSSFYICSARSLAYEQYF.

The CDR3 sequence is CAIRYTGDLSSYEQYF. The CDR3 DNA reads TGTGCCATCAGATACACCGGGGACCTGAGCTCCTACGAGCAGTACTTC. The chain carries TRBV10-3 and TRBJ2-7; D tentatively reads TRBD1 or TRBD2 (5 bases each). With 6 bases removed from V and 0 bases from J, the gap between germline ends came to 18 bases. CDR1 is ENHRY and CDR2 is SYGVKD in the germline V gene. This CDR3 region has 16 residues.

V is TRBV30 and J is TRBJ1-2; perhaps TRBD1 as D (5 bases). The V end was cut by 4 bases, the J end by 1 base, with 19 bases between. The CDR3 length is 16 residues. Germline CDR1 GTSNPN, CDR2 SVGIG (reference sequence). CDR3 protein: CAWNRGSLGGNYGYTF. Here the CDR3 DNA reads TGTGCCTGGAATAGAGGTTCTCTGGGGGGTAACTATGGCTACACCTTC.

This clonotype was counted only a few times. V is TRBV7-6 and J is TRBJ2-5; D call uncertain. CDR1 is SGHVS, CDR2 FNYEAQ, per germline. This CDR3 comprises 13 residues. The V end lost 8 bases, the J end lost 1 base, and 11 bases lay between the germline ends. CDR3 DNA: TGTGCCAGCTTGGCCCCCCGCCAAGAGACCCAGTACTTC. Translated: CASLAPRQETQYF.

V gene TRBV11-1 combines with J gene TRBJ1-1, with unresolved D. The CDR3 sequence is 13 residues long. CDR1 is SGHAT, CDR2 FQDESV, per germline (reference sequence). Here the CDR3 DNA reads TGTGCTAGAGATCCGGCAGGGAACACTGAAGCTTTCTTT. This codes for CARDPAGNTEAFF.

This clonotype has ten or more counts. J is TRBJ1-4 and V is TRBV7-2, with D unresolved. This CDR3 region has 13 residues. Germline V gene data show CDR1 as SGHTA and CDR2 as FQGNSA. Trimming took off 2 bases at V and 4 bases at J, with 5 bases between the two ends. CDR3 bases: TGTGCCAGCAGCTTACAGATTAATGAAAAACTGTTTTTT. Its protein is CASSLQINEKLFF. Full variable domain (rest looked up from reference TRBV7-2 and TRBJ1-4): GAGVSQSPSNKVTEKGKDVELRCDPISGHTALYWYRQSLGQGLEFLIYFQGNSAPDKSGLPSDRFSAERTGGSVSTLTIQRTQQEDSAVYLCASSLQINEKLFFGSGTQLSVL.

Many counts were recorded for this clonotype. This CDR3 is CASSPGGPPSEQYF. The DNA for the CDR3 is TGTGCCAGCAGCCCTGGCGGCCCACCATCGGAGCAGTACTTC. The rearrangement joins TRBV4-2 to TRBJ2-7; D gene unclear. The V end was cut by 4 bases, the J end by 7 bases, with 17 bases between. Germline V CDR1 and CDR2: LGHNA, YNFKEQ. The CDR3 runs to 14 residues.

In its sample, this clonotype was seen many times. The CDR3 here is CASSPDSILVYEQYF. Written as DNA, the CDR3 is TGCGCCAGTAGTCCGGACTCCATTCTTGTCTACGAGCAGTACTTC. V usage is TRBV5-1 and J usage is TRBJ2-7, with D possibly TRBD2 on 5 matching bases. V lost 8 bases to trimming and J lost 3 bases, with 21 bases between them. The CDR3 covers 15 residues. The V gene's germline CDR1 is SGHRS and CDR2 YFSETQ.

The CDR3 DNA is TGTGCCAGCAGCTTAGTACTAGCGGGGGCCGCGCAGTATTTT. It encodes CASSLVLAGAAQYF. The V call is TRBV7-2, the J call TRBJ2-3; TRBD2 matches 11 bases. Germline V gene sequence: CDR1 SGHTA, CDR2 FQGNSA. V lost 1 base, J lost 10 bases, and 4 bases stayed unmatched. The CDR3 length is 14 residues.

This chain links TRBV28 with TRBJ1-5; the D is unclear. Germline-derived CDR1 and CDR2 are MDHEN and SYDVKM. V was trimmed by 3 bases and J by 3 bases, leaving 9 bases between them. The CDR3 loop spans 14 amino acids. In DNA form, the CDR3 reads TGTGCCAGCAGTTTCCGAACATTCAATCAGCCCCAGCATTTT. It is translated as CASSFRTFNQPQHF.

In its sample, this clonotype was seen many times. This chain links TRBV2 with TRBJ1-5; D gene uncertain. The CDR3 is 14 residues long. Germline V gene data show CDR1 as SNHLY and CDR2 as FYNNEI. Trimming shortened V by 7 bases and J by 0 bases, and 10 bases separated the two germline ends. The DNA for the CDR3 is TGTGCCAGCACGAGGGATTATAGCAATCAGCCCCAGCATTTT. Amino acids: CASTRDYSNQPQHF.

The table lists this clonotype with a few counts. The chain joins TRBV29-1 to TRBJ1-2; D might be TRBD1 (6 bases). V lost 5 bases and J 8 bases, leaving 18 bases between the germline ends. The CDR3 totals 13 residues. CDR1 is SQVTM, CDR2 ANQGSEA, per germline. The CDR3 sequence: CSVSKGLGAGYTF. As DNA, the CDR3 is TGCAGCGTTTCCAAGGGTTTGGGGGCCGGCTACACCTTC.

This sequence joins TRBV2 and TRBJ2-5; D is possibly TRBD1 or TRBD2 (5 bases each). Looked up from germline, CDR1 is SNHLY and CDR2 is FYNNEI. Trimming left V 10 bases short and J 5 bases short, with 8 bases between. The CDR3 sequence is 10 residues long. CDR3 coding DNA: TGTGCCATCGAGGGGGAGACCCAGTACTTC. Its protein is CAIEGETQYF. The whole variable domain, remainder taken from reference TRBV2 and TRBJ2-5, is EPEVTQTPSHQVTQMGQEVILRCVPISNHLYFYWYRQILGQKVEFLVSFYNNEISEKSEIFDDQFSVERPDGSNFTLKIRSTKLEDSAMYFCAIEGETQYFGPGTRLLVL.

The gene calls are TRBV10-3 and TRBJ1-1; D remains unclear. There are 16 residues in the CDR3. Trimming cost V 4 bases and J 0 bases, with 15 bases left between them. Germline CDR1 reads ENHRY; CDR2 reads SYGVKD. The CDR3 loop reads CAISAPSRVMNTEAFF. The CDR3 DNA sequence: TGTGCCATCAGTGCTCCCTCAAGGGTTATGAACACTGAAGCTTTCTTT.

Concerning this clonotype itself: This may be a read error: a much more frequent sequence differs by one nucleotide. Because it lacks the conserved phenylalanine or tryptophan at the end, this CDR3 is likely a read error. This chain connects TRBV12-3 or TRBV12-4 to TRBJ2-7; unclear D gene. V lost 5 bases to trimming and J lost 7 bases, with 15 bases between them. The CDR3 runs to 13 residues. CDR3 sequence (DNA): TGTGCCAGCAGTCCAGACTGGTTGGGGGAGCAGTACCTC. Translation: CASSPDWLGEQYL.

In its sample, this clonotype was seen many times. This chain connects TRBV5-1 to TRBJ2-1; no clear D gene. CDR3 length: 14 residues. Trimming left V 0 bases short and J 5 bases short, with 9 bases between. Germline CDR1 reads SGHRS; CDR2 reads YFSETQ. The CDR3 is CASSLGEIHNEQFF. In DNA, the CDR3 is TGCGCCAGCAGCTTGGGAGAGATCCACAATGAGCAGTTCTTC.

The gene calls are TRBV9 and TRBJ2-3; D gene ambiguous. This CDR3 has 13 residues. V shed 4 bases and J shed 4 bases, with 10 bases lying between them. Germline CDR1 and CDR2: SGDLS and YYNGEE. The CDR3 DNA reads TGTGCCAGCAGCCCCCGGGTAGCAGATACGCAGTATTTT. Amino acids: CASSPRVADTQYF. The whole variable domain, remainder taken from reference TRBV9 and TRBJ2-3, is DSGVTQTPKHLITATGQRVTLRCSPRSGDLSVYWYQQSLDQGLQFLIQYYNGEERAKGNILERFSAQQFPDLHSELNLSSLELGDSALYFCASSPRVADTQYFGPGTRLTVL.

The V and J genes are TRBV5-1 and TRBJ2-2; TRBD2 agrees at 10 bases. The CDR3 totals 15 residues. V lost 5 bases and J lost 4; bases outside the gene matches: 5. Germline CDR1 is SGHRS and CDR2 is YFSETQ. The DNA of the CDR3 is TGCGCCAGCAGACCCAGCGGGAGGGGCACCGGGGAGCTGTTTTTT. Amino acids: CASRPSGRGTGELFF.

Many counts were recorded for this clonotype. V usage is TRBV12-3 or TRBV12-4 and J usage is TRBJ1-3; 11 positions agree with TRBD1. CDR3 length: 16 amino acids. The J segment lost 0 bases and the V segment lost 10 bases, leaving 8 bases of the junction unmatched. The CDR3 spells CATLTGTGGSGNTIYF. DNA of the CDR3: TGTGCCACCCTTACCGGGACAGGGGGCTCTGGAAACACCATATATTTT.

This clonotype appeared a few times. V usage is TRBV7-3 and J usage is TRBJ2-6; D gene unclear. The CDR3 has 15 residues. From germline, CDR1 is SGHTA and CDR2 FQGTGA. V was cut by 3 bases and J by 0 bases, with 6 bases left in between. In DNA form, the CDR3 reads TGTGCCAGCAGCTTCACTTACTCTGGGGCCAACGTCCTGACTTTC. This encodes CASSFTYSGANVLTF. The full variable domain, with the rest looked up from reference TRBV7-3 and TRBJ2-6, is GAGVSQTPSNKVTEKGKYVELRCDPISGHTALYWYRQSLGQGPEFLIYFQGTGAADDSGLPNDRFFAVRPEGSVSTLKIQRTERGDSAVYLCASSFTYSGANVLTFGAGSRLTVL.

This clonotype was seen a handful of times. The genes are TRBV6-1 and TRBJ2-3, with D possibly TRBD2 on 5 matching bases. The CDR3 loop spans 16 amino acids. V was trimmed by 10 bases and J by 2 bases, leaving 22 bases between them. The germline V gene has CDR1 MNHNS and CDR2 SASEGT. CDR3 amino acids: CATGSGGDIYTDTQYF. The CDR3 DNA follows: TGTGCCACTGGGAGCGGAGGTGACATCTACACAGATACGCAGTATTTT.

The chain recombines TRBV9 with TRBJ1-1; D may be TRBD1 (6 bases). Germline assignment: CDR1 SGDLS and CDR2 YYNGEE. This CDR3 spans 14 amino acids. The V and J ends lost 6 bases and 2 bases respectively, with 14 bases between them. CDR3 DNA: TGTGCCAGCACCAGGGGATGGGGTAACACTGAAGCTTTCTTT. This gives the protein CASTRGWGNTEAFF.

This rearrangement joins TRBV29-1 to TRBJ1-1; no definite D call. This CDR3 has 10 amino acids. Trimming left V 4 bases short and J 14 bases short, with 14 bases between. Germline V gives CDR1 SQVTM, CDR2 ANQGSEA. DNA of the CDR3: TGCAGCGTTGTCGTAGCGGGAGACTTCTTT. It encodes CSVVVAGDFF. The variable domain in full, with the rest retrieved from reference TRBV29-1 and TRBJ1-1, is SAVISQKPSRDICQRGTSLTIQCQVDSQVTMMFWYRQQPGQSLTLIATANQGSEATYESGFVIDKFPISRPNLTFSTLTVSNMSPEDSSIYLCSVVVAGDFFGQGTRLTVV.

This chain uses TRBV2 with TRBJ1-1, with 8 bases fitting TRBD1. This CDR3 comprises 15 residues. After removal of 3 bases from V and 1 base from J, the junction contained 4 bases not matched to a gene. Germline loops: CDR1 SNHLY, CDR2 FYNNEI. The CDR3 sequence is CASSDRGLGNTEAFF. DNA for the CDR3: TGTGCCAGCAGTGACAGGGGGCTCGGGAACACTGAAGCTTTCTTT.

This chain connects TRBV5-1 to TRBJ1-1; D remains ambiguous. The CDR3 has 16 amino acids. Trimming stripped 0 bases from V and 3 bases from J, with 15 bases between. CDR1 SGHRS and CDR2 YFSETQ come from the germline V gene. The CDR3: CASSLVGGSYDTEAFF. The CDR3 nucleotides are TGCGCCAGCAGCTTGGTTGGCGGGAGCTACGACACTGAAGCTTTCTTT.

To note about this clonotype: A read error may produce the germline difference seen at one junction end. The rearrangement joins TRBV7-7 to TRBJ2-2; 7 positions match TRBD2. The germline CDR1 and CDR2 sequences are SSHAT and FNYEAQ (reference sequence). CDR3 length: 14 residues. The CDR3 nucleotides are TGTGCTAGCAGCTTAGGTAGCGGGCCGGCGCAGCTGTTTTTT. Protein: CASSLGSGPAQLFF.

This chain links TRBV7-2 with TRBJ2-6; possibly TRBD1 for D (6 bases). The germline CDR1 and CDR2 sequences are SGHTA and FQGNSA. V was trimmed by 6 bases and J by 0 bases, leaving 15 bases between them. The length of the CDR3 is 17 residues. The CDR3 spells CASSNWKGGSGANVLTF. As DNA, the CDR3 is TGTGCCAGCAGTAATTGGAAAGGGGGCTCTGGGGCCAACGTCCTGACTTTC.

This clonotype appeared many times. The chain joins TRBV7-3 to TRBJ2-2; 10 bases are a match to TRBD2. The germline gives CDR1 SGHTA, CDR2 FQGTGA. This CDR3 is built from 17 residues. V gave up 5 bases and J gave up 1 base; unmatched junction bases: 7. CDR3: CASSRLAGAQNTGELFF. In nucleotides, the CDR3 is TGTGCCAGCAGCCGGCTAGCGGGAGCCCAGAACACCGGGGAGCTGTTTTTT.

This chain joins TRBV4-3 and TRBJ1-2; D unresolved. CDR1 LGHNA and CDR2 YSLEER come from the germline V gene. Deletions cut 0 bases from V and 0 bases from J, with 11 bases between. This CDR3 contains 16 residues. CDR3 sequence (DNA): TGCGCCAGCAGCCAAGATAGGTGGAACGCTAACTATGGCTACACCTTC. Its protein product is CASSQDRWNANYGYTF.

The table lists this clonotype with a few counts. The J gene is TRBJ2-7, the V gene TRBV10-3, with 9 bases lining up with TRBD2. CDR3 length: 12 amino acids. Germline assignment: CDR1 ENHRY and CDR2 SYGVKD. V gave up 10 bases and J gave up 4 bases; unmatched junction bases: 5. CDR3 sequence: CATESGRYEQYF. The CDR3 DNA reads as TGTGCCACCGAGAGCGGGAGGTACGAGCAGTACTTC.